The source of this T cell receptor (beta chain) is a study of shared T cell receptors in the human thymus. Assay used: immunoSEQ multiplex PCR; TCRdb lists only in-frame clones, some missing. The repertoire holds about 540,000 clones, with about 84% as singletons. The same sample was also used in a study of human thymus T cells. That work contributes: From resections taken during corrective heart surgery, the thymus tissue was obtained. Gene usage (both V and J) appeared biased in thymic and blood repertoires.

Sequencing was done on a sample of thymocytes. This TCR was sampled from a boy in the first two years of life with a congenital heart defect.

The CDR3 DNA reads as TGTGCCAGCAGGCTACAGGGAAGCAAAAACATTCAGTACTTC. Its translation is CASRLQGSKNIQYF. The chain links TRBV28 to TRBJ2-4, with a weak D call TRBD1 (6 bases). The ends were cut back, 6 bases at V and 3 bases at J, with 12 bases in the middle. The CDR3 loop spans 14 amino acids. Germline V gene lookup returns CDR1 MDHEN and CDR2 SYDVKM.